This T cell receptor (beta chain) appears in the sequencing data of a study of OX40 agonist ivuxolimab in advanced cancers. Study background: Patients took ivuxolimab, an agonistic anti-OX40 (CD134) antibody.

CDR1 MNHEY and CDR2 SVGAGI come from the germline V gene. The trim removed 5 bases at V and 7 bases at J, leaving 6 bases unmatched. This CDR3 region has 15 residues. Generated by immunoSEQ multiplex PCR, the TCRdb table keeps only in-frame clones and is missing some. The sample has some 50,000 clones, 80% to 90% seen once. The sequencing used CD4+ or CD8+ T cells sorted from blood, collected in a trial of the OX40 agonist ivuxolimab. The clonotype originates from an adult with an advanced solid tumor such as melanoma, head and neck, liver or kidney cancer. The V and J genes are TRBV6-5 and TRBJ1-4, with TRBD1 identical over 11 bases. Here the CDR3 reads CASSGQGAQFEKLFF. CDR3 nucleotide sequence: TGTGCCAGCAGTGGACAGGGGGCGCAGTTTGAAAAACTGTTTTTT.